The clone carrying this T cell receptor (beta chain) showed up many times. This specimen belongs to a study of regulatory T cells in long-lasting Graves disease. Study background: Graves' patients, newly diagnosed, had taken antithyroid drugs under 3 months.

HTBI primers from iRepertoire and Arm-PCR of CDR3 regions yielded the TCR beta libraries. MiXCR, applied by TCRdb to the multiplex PCR reads, yields one record per CDR3 protein. The sample lists 350,000 to 500,000 distinct CDR3 sequences, about a sixth seen once, with around 10% in the top ten. Losses at the gene ends were 4 bases for V and 3 bases for J; bases not matched to a gene: 10. This CDR3 region has 16 residues. Per germline, CDR1 SGHRS and CDR2 YFSETQ. Time point of the sample: newly diagnosed GD, antithyroid drugs for less than 3 months. RNA isolated from PBMCs was used to make the TCR library. These data also featured in a second study, about T cells in Graves' hyperthyroidism and ophthalmopathy. That study reports: An initial round of RT-PCR targeting the TCR CDR3 relied on the HTBI primer set. Blood also contained most expanded thyroid clonotypes above 0.001.

The chain couples TRBV5-1 to TRBJ2-1, with 7 nucleotides matching TRBD2. This TCR derives from a woman aged 25 to 39 with Graves disease. The sequencing here drew on peripheral blood mononuclear cells (PBMCs), taken at new diagnosis, from a patient treated with antithyroid drugs. The CDR3 region has the DNA TGCGCCAGCAGCCATCCTCATGGGGGGGACTACAATGAGCAGTTCTTC. Translated, it gives CASSHPHGGDYNEQFF.